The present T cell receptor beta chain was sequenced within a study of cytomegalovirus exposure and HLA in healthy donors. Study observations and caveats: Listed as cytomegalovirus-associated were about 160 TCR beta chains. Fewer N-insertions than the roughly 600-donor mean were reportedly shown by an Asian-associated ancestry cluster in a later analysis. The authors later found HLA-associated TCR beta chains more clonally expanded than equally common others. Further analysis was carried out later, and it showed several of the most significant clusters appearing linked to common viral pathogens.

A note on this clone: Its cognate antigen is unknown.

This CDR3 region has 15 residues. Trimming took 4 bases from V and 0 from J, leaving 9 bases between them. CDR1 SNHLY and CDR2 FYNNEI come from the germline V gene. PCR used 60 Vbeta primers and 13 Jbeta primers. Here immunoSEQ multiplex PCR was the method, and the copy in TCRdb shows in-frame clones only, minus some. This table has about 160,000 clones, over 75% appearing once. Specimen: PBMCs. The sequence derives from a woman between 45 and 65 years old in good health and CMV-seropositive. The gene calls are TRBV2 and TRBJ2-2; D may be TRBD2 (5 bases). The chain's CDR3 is CASSAGNANTGELFF. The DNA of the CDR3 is TGTGCCAGCAGTGCGGGGAATGCGAACACCGGGGAGCTGTTTTTT.